The next 3 T cell receptor beta chains were all read from a single sample in a study of preoperative IRX-2 immunotherapy in early breast cancer. Described treatment: preoperative locoregional IRX-2 cytokine immunotherapy. TCRdb's table, derived via immunoSEQ multiplex PCR, lists solely in-frame clones and lacks some. Found here are over 30,000 clones, nearly 90% of them singletons; the top ten hold roughly 1.6%. Sequenced here: tumor tissue, sampled after IRX-2 immunotherapy. These receptors all come from a human donor with breast cancer.

This chain uses TRBV11-3 with TRBJ2-3; D might be TRBD2 (6 bases). The germline V and J ends were trimmed by 2 bases and 0 bases, with 9 bases remaining between them. Germline values: CDR1 SGHNT, CDR2 YENEEA. This CDR3 region has 15 residues. This chain's CDR3 is CASSLLGGSTDTQYF. The CDR3 bases are TGTGCCAGCAGCTTATTGGGGGGTAGCACAGATACGCAGTATTTT.

The DNA for the CDR3 is TGCAGCGTTGCTGTCCTTGGCACCGGGGAGCTGTTTTTT. Protein: CSVAVLGTGELFF. V is TRBV29-1 and J is TRBJ2-2; no definite D call. Trimming left V 4 bases short and J 4 bases short, with 10 bases between. The CDR3 is 13 residues long. Looked up from germline, CDR1 is SQVTM and CDR2 is ANQGSEA.

The V gene is TRBV6-8, the J gene TRBJ1-6; 7 bases are shared with TRBD1. This CDR3 has 15 residues. Trimming cost V 6 bases and J 8 bases; bases outside gene matches: 10. Germline CDR1 is MNHGY and CDR2 is SAAAGT. In nucleotides, the CDR3 is TGTGCCAGCAGGGAGACCGGGACAGTGGATTCACCCCTCCACTTT. Its translation is CASRETGTVDSPLHF.